The source of this T cell receptor (beta chain) is a study of shared clonotypes between healthy human individuals (dated by TCRdb to about 2020). With respect to the entire study: A few men and two women, aged 18 to 49 years, made up the cohort. Libraries were prepared and TCR repertoires were sequenced by different laboratories using diverse techniques, in order to increase sequencing depth and limit assay-specific biases. To estimate repertoire size and how much clonotypes are shared between individuals, the study performed deep sequencing of blood TCR repertoires from a handful of healthy adults. For each donor, CD4 naive and CD4 memory were each given three plates, CD8 naive was given two plates, and CD8 memory was given one plate. Per donor, leukapheresis produced somewhere between about 0.8 and 9.5 billion PBMCs. The paper as a whole reports these results and caveats: Naive subsets generally had larger estimated clonotype richness than memory subsets did. Approximately 4.8% of naive CD4, around 3.6% of naive CD8, approximately 2.2% of memory CD4, and about 0.4% of memory CD8 clonotypes were shared across several donors. Because the study included only a small number of donors, the genetic and exposure-history diversity represented was limited. Sampling was restricted to blood, and TCR repertoires in tissues likely differ from the TCR repertoires found in blood. Compared with non-shared clonotypes, the clonotypes found in all four sorted-subset donors had higher generation probabilities. Rarefaction of sorted-subset datasets indicated incomplete sequencing despite the large sequencing depth. Pairwise subsampling led to the expectation that sequencing depth would affect the degree of clonotype sharing among donors.

Using the deep immunoSEQ assay, TCR CDR3 regions were amplified from genomic DNA by multiplex PCR. Genomic DNA extracted from each cell subset was distributed evenly over all wells of several immunoSEQ 96-well plates, and each plate served as one replicate. For sorted subsets, each replicate PCR was loaded with roughly 190 ng genomic DNA, equivalent to 30,000 or so T cell genomes. Purified libraries were quantified with a Qubit 3.0 fluorometer, sized on a Bioanalyzer 2100, and re-quantified with the KAPA Library Quantification kit. Each immunoSEQ 96-well plate was sequenced on its own single-read 150-cycle Illumina NextSeq 550 flow cell. The original methods were these. Because the immunoSEQ output included only junctional sequences and no quality scores, the filtering could not be the same as the filtering used for full-length reads. To assign V/J genes and CDR3, sequences were annotated using PyIR, a Python wrapper for IgBLAST v1.9, with IMGT germline references. Any read was removed if the V/J assignment was weak (E-value above 1e-6), the CDR3 was missing, or the read contained stop codons, out-of-frame junctions, or ambiguous translated residues. V3J clonotypes were defined by identical inferred V gene, J gene, and CDR3 amino acid sequence. To compute the percentage overlap between repertoires, the number of shared unique clonotypes was divided by the size of the smaller repertoire. Three approaches were used to assess repertoire richness: RTK rarefaction, the Chao1 estimator, and Recon v2.1 estimates of unobserved clonotypes. For all TCRbeta clonotypes obtained by the gDNA method from a handful of donors, generation probabilities were computed with OLGA. Not all clones reach the TCRdb copy of this immuneACCESS table, which keeps in-frame sequences only. Checked studies attribute under half of the gap to unresolved V genes and leave the rest unexplained. The V and J calls and the clone size are those of that table, but D and trimming were determined from the DNA. Recorded for this sample are 550,000 to 750,000 clones; around 90% of them occurred a single time. Jointly, the top ten make up about a quarter of the sample.

Worth noting for this clone: Its target antigen remains unknown. No base qualities exist here, and no much larger clone lies one base off it.

A distance of 10 bases separates the germline ends of V and J, which lose 5 bases and 5 bases respectively. The germline V gene (reference sequence) specifies PRHDT as CDR1 and FYEKMQ as CDR2. The CDR3 starts with the cysteine, ends with the phenylalanine, and has 12 residues. Left in the record is the CDR3 DNA by itself, 36 bases read in frame from the first base. CD8 naive samples consisted of CD45RO-negative cells that were positively selected for CCR7, yielding a CD45RA+CCR7+ population without TemRA cells. Donors were healthy HIV-negative adults with no recently reported acute infections or vaccinations. Only Caucasian adults living in Nashville, Tennessee, USA were represented among the donors. Blood was collected by leukapheresis, and PBMCs were isolated by Ficoll-Histopaque density gradient centrifugation and then cryopreserved in liquid nitrogen vapor phase. Purity and quantity of every magnetically sorted T cell population were checked by analytical flow cytometry. Genomic DNA was isolated from every sorted fraction and measured by UV absorbance on a Nanodrop 2000c.

The sequence joins TRBV13 to TRBJ2-7, with a weak D call of TRBD2 (6 bases match). The material sequenced was naive CD8+ T cells sorted from blood. The cell subset or site label, as the study defines it: CD45RA+CCR7+. This TCR came from a man aged 25 to 45 in good health. Read as DNA, the sequence is TGTGCCAGCAGCCAACGGACTAACGAGCAGTACTTC. This codes for CASSQRTNEQYF.